Here is one T cell receptor beta chain with its context. Its matching antigen is unknown. These data originate in a study of shared clonotypes between healthy human individuals. Study summary: A couple of women and three men aged 18 to 49 made up the donors. Study-wide points: Sequencing depth was expected to affect clonotype sharing among donors. Large depth notwithstanding, sorted-subset sequencing proved incomplete by rarefaction.

Assay: immunoSEQ multiplex PCR; the TCRdb copy retains only in-frame clones and omits some. The sample records roughly 530,000 clones, around 96% being singletons. Germline V gives CDR1 LNHDA, CDR2 SQIVND (reference sequence). Unmatched junction bases numbered 5, after V lost 6 bases and J lost 9 bases. This CDR3 is built from 14 residues. The specimen was naive CD4+ T cells sorted from blood. This sample's subset: CD45RA+ positively selected. This TCR derives from a young woman in good health. The J gene is TRBJ2-1, the V gene TRBV19; 13 positions match TRBD2. The CDR3 region has the DNA TGTGCCAGTAGCCCGGGACTAGCGGGAAGTGAGCAGTTCTTC. Protein sequence: CASSPGLAGSEQFF.